This T cell receptor beta chain emerged from a study of CD8+ T cells in alopecia areata. Trimming removed 4 bases at V and 3 bases at J, with 7 bases between. The CDR3 runs to 13 residues. Germline V gene lookup returns CDR1 SGHTA and CDR2 FQGNSA. Treatment defined: oral pan-JAK inhibitor, 5-10 mg twice daily. Lesional scalp punch biopsies and peripheral blood came from alopecia areata patients. After isolation, RNA underwent reverse transcription to generate cDNA as the sequencing template. Sequenced by immunoSEQ multiplex PCR; TCRdb stores in-frame clones only, minus some. In the table there are some 200,000 clones, 55% to 70% of which are singletons.

The chain carries TRBV7-2 and TRBJ1-5; no definite D call. This receptor was identified in a human donor with alopecia areata. Sequenced material: CD4+ T cells sorted from blood, taken at week 4, from a patient treated with tofacitinib. Here the CDR3 reads CASSSSINQPQHF. The CDR3 DNA follows: TGTGCCAGCAGCTCTAGTATCAATCAGCCCCAGCATTTT. Variable domain in full (rest from reference TRBV7-2 and TRBJ1-5): GAGVSQSPSNKVTEKGKDVELRCDPISGHTALYWYRQSLGQGLEFLIYFQGNSAPDKSGLPSDRFSAERTGGSVSTLTIQRTQQEDSAVYLCASSSSINQPQHFGDGTRLSIL.